Presented here are 26 T cell receptor beta chains from one specimen sequenced in a study of blood T cell repertoires in COVID-19. Only in-frame clones appear in the TCRdb table, and some are missing; sequencing was by immunoSEQ multiplex PCR. The table records about 50,000 clones, 84% of them present only once. Source material: peripheral blood. The receptors shown here come from a man in his sixties with acute or convalescent COVID-19.

This clone was counted a few times. The chain carries TRBV19 and TRBJ2-7; maybe TRBD2 (7 bases). Germline-derived CDR1 and CDR2 are LNHDA and SQIVND (reference sequence). The CDR3 runs to 13 residues. Trimming cost V 5 bases and J 6 bases, with 14 bases left between them. The DNA of the CDR3 is TGTGCCAGTAGTGGGGGAGGGGGTCTCGAGCAGTACTTC. It translates to CASSGGGGLEQYF.

This clone turned up a few times. The V and J genes are TRBV12-5 and TRBJ1-2, with TRBD1 matching over 7 bases. CDR1 is LGHNT and CDR2 is FRNRAP in the germline V gene. There are 16 residues in the CDR3. Germline trimming cut 0 bases from V and 7 bases from J; bases unmatched to any gene: 11. The CDR3 is CASGLVLGVRGFGYTF. As DNA, the CDR3 is TGTGCTAGTGGTTTGGTATTAGGAGTCAGGGGGTTTGGCTACACCTTC. The whole variable domain, filled in from reference TRBV12-5 and TRBJ1-2, reads DARVTQTPRHKVTEMGQEVTMRCQPILGHNTVFWYRQTMMQGLELLAYFRNRAPLDDSGMPKDRFSAEMPDATLATLKIQPSEPRDSAVYFCASGLVLGVRGFGYTFGSGTRLTVV.

V and J are TRBV24-1 and TRBJ2-6; maybe TRBD2 (7 bases). The V end was cut by 0 bases, the J end by 0 bases, with 11 bases between. Germline loops: CDR1 KGHDR, CDR2 SFDVKD. The CDR3 runs 18 residues. In DNA, the CDR3 is TGTGCCACCAGTGATTTGGAGGGGGGGAGCTCTGGGGCCAACGTCCTGACTTTC. This gives the protein CATSDLEGGSSGANVLTF.

The chain employs TRBV12-1 and TRBJ1-2. TRBV12-1 is described as a pseudogene. There are 14 residues in the CDR3. CDR3 in DNA: TGTGCCAGCAGAGGAGGTTGGAACAACTATGGCTACACCTTC. As protein: CASRGGWNNYGYTF.

The chain has TRBV5-1 and TRBJ1-1, with 12 bases matching TRBD1. Germline values: CDR1 SGHRS, CDR2 YFSETQ. V lost 3 bases and J lost 3; bases outside the gene matches: 3. This CDR3 is built from 15 residues. CDR3 in amino acids: CASSYGTGGHTEAFF. The DNA for the CDR3 is TGCGCCAGCAGCTATGGGACAGGGGGCCACACTGAAGCTTTCTTT.

This clone was recorded once. This sequence joins TRBV6-1 and TRBJ1-4; 8 bases are shared with TRBD1. CDR1 MNHNS and CDR2 SASEGT come from the germline V gene. Germline trimming cut 4 bases from V and 3 bases from J; bases unmatched to any gene: 7. The CDR3 has 16 residues. The DNA for the CDR3 is TGTGCCAGCAGTGCTCGACAGGGGCAGGCTAATGAAAAACTGTTTTTT. This gives the protein CASSARQGQANEKLFF.

This rearrangement joins TRBV18 to TRBJ1-4, with 9 positions matching TRBD1. The CDR3 consists of 15 residues. In germline, CDR1 is KGHSH, CDR2 LQKENI. The J segment lost 7 bases and the V segment lost 0 bases, leaving 3 bases of the junction unmatched. The CDR3 spells CASSPPTGGSEKLFF. Written as DNA, the CDR3 is TGTGCCAGCTCACCACCGACAGGGGGTTCTGAAAAACTGTTTTTT.

V is TRBV5-1 and J is TRBJ1-3; 7 nucleotides match TRBD1. In germline, CDR1 is SGHRS, CDR2 YFSETQ. The V segment lost 4 bases and the J segment 0 bases; nucleotides outside the gene matches: 7. The length of the CDR3 is 16 residues. The CDR3, as DNA: TGCGCCAGCAGCCTAAGGACAGGAAGCTCTGGAAACACCATATATTTT. It translates to CASSLRTGSSGNTIYF.

This rearrangement joins TRBV5-1 to TRBJ1-4; 7 nucleotides align to TRBD1. Germline loops: CDR1 SGHRS, CDR2 YFSETQ. Germline trimming cut 6 bases from V and 0 bases from J; bases unmatched to any gene: 5. This CDR3 is 15 amino acids long. CDR3 in DNA: TGCGCCAGCAAGGGGGCCACGTCAACTAATGAAAAACTGTTTTTT. This translates into CASKGATSTNEKLFF.

The V gene is TRBV10-1, the J gene TRBJ2-7; a possible D gene is TRBD1 (5 bases). The CDR3 is made up of 16 amino acids. Germline CDR1 WNHNN, CDR2 SYGVQD (reference sequence). V gave up 11 bases and J gave up 6 bases, with 29 bases separating them. The CDR3 sequence is CAPARTGQNRTSEQYF. Written as DNA, the CDR3 is TGCGCCCCCGCACGGACCGGACAAAACAGAACGTCCGAGCAGTACTTC.

This chain links TRBV19 with TRBJ2-1; 10 positions match TRBD2. With 9 bases clipped from V and 12 bases from J, the junction kept 20 bases outside the gene matches. The V gene's germline CDR1 is LNHDA and CDR2 SQIVND (reference sequence). CDR3 length equals 16 residues. The CDR3 nucleotides read TGTGCCAGCTCTATGGGAGGAGCGGGGGGGACGGAGGGGCAGTTCTTC. As protein: CASSMGGAGGTEGQFF.

The J gene is TRBJ1-3, the V gene TRBV7-9; D is ambiguous. Looked up from germline, CDR1 is SEHNR and CDR2 is FQNEAQ (reference sequence). V dropped 1 base and J dropped 0 bases, with 4 bases sitting between them. The CDR3 has 14 residues. The DNA of the CDR3 is TGTGCCAGCAGCTTAGGCAGCTCTGGAAACACCATATATTTT. Amino acids: CASSLGSSGNTIYF.

V and J are TRBV7-9 and TRBJ1-1; weak D call: TRBD1 (5 bases). Germline V gene lookup returns CDR1 SEHNR and CDR2 FQNEAQ (reference sequence). CDR3 length: 15 amino acids. V shed 1 base and J shed 8 bases, with 17 bases lying between them. The DNA for the CDR3 is TGTGCCAGCAGCTTAGAAGTTGTTCGGCAGGGCGAAGCTTTCTTT. Translating it yields CASSLEVVRQGEAFF.

In its sample, this clone was seen once. The chain couples TRBV9 to TRBJ1-4; 10 nucleotides line up with TRBD1. Trimming cost V 4 bases and J 4 bases; bases outside gene matches: 10. The CDR3 covers 17 residues. Germline V lookup: CDR1 SGDLS, CDR2 YYNGEE. CDR3 in amino acids: CASSPPWTGGFNEKLFF. CDR3 nucleotides: TGTGCCAGCAGCCCCCCTTGGACAGGGGGATTTAATGAAAAACTGTTTTTT.

This chain joins TRBV7-7 and TRBJ2-7; possible D gene TRBD1, 5 bases. Germline V gene data show CDR1 as SSHAT and CDR2 as FNYEAQ (reference sequence). Trimming removed 1 base from V and 6 bases from J, with 10 bases in between. The CDR3 loop spans 13 amino acids. CDR3: CASSLEGDSEQYF. For the CDR3, the DNA is TGTGCCAGCAGCTTAGAAGGGGATAGCGAGCAGTACTTC.

This chain joins TRBV5-1 and TRBJ1-1; unclear D gene. The V end lost 0 bases, the J end lost 4 bases, and 10 bases lay between the germline ends. The CDR3 loop spans 14 amino acids. The germline V gene encodes CDR1 SGHRS and CDR2 YFSETQ. The DNA of the CDR3 is TGCGCCAGCAGCTTGGGAGGGTGGAGCACTGAAGCTTTCTTT. Residues: CASSLGGWSTEAFF.

V and J are TRBV19 and TRBJ1-2; TRBD1 agrees at 9 bases. This CDR3 spans 13 amino acids. V shed 8 bases and J 4 bases; nucleotides not matched to a gene: 5. Germline V lookup: CDR1 LNHDA, CDR2 SQIVND (reference sequence). Here the CDR3 reads CASGGTGSYGYTF. The CDR3, as DNA: TGTGCCAGTGGGGGGACAGGGAGCTATGGCTACACCTTC.

In its sample, this clone was seen a few times. J is TRBJ1-5 and V is TRBV6-6; 8 nucleotides align to TRBD1. Germline loops: CDR1 MNHNY, CDR2 SVGAGI (reference sequence). After removal of 6 bases from V and 5 bases from J, the junction contained 9 bases not matched to a gene. The CDR3 is made up of 15 amino acids. The CDR3 nucleotides read TGTGCCAGCAGCGAGACAGGGGATCGGTATCAGCCCCAGCATTTT. Protein sequence: CASSETGDRYQPQHF.

The chain has TRBV2 and TRBJ1-6; TRBD1 matches 7 bases. The CDR3 loop spans 17 amino acids. The junction had 16 bases not matched to a gene; V was cut back by 8 bases and J by 6 bases. Germline lookup yields CDR1 SNHLY and CDR2 FYNNEI. CDR3 bases: TGTGCCAGCTTGGAGCAGACAGGGACCACTGGTAATTCACCCCTCCACTTT. As protein: CASLEQTGTTGNSPLHF.

The chain joins TRBV6-5 to TRBJ2-2; TRBD1 matches 9 bases. Germline lookup yields CDR1 MNHEY and CDR2 SVGAGI. J gave up 4 bases and V 6 bases, and 6 bases lay outside the gene matches. The CDR3 runs 15 residues. Here the CDR3 DNA reads TGTGCCAGCAGCAACACAGGGGGCATCACCGGGGAGCTGTTTTTT. It encodes CASSNTGGITGELFF.

The J gene is TRBJ2-5, the V gene TRBV19; D might be TRBD1 (5 bases). The CDR3 consists of 15 residues. The germline V and J ends were trimmed by 1 base and 4 bases, with 13 bases remaining between them. Germline lookup yields CDR1 LNHDA and CDR2 SQIVND (reference sequence). The DNA for the CDR3 is TGTGCCAGTAGTATAGTAGCAGGGTTGGGAGAGACCCAGTACTTC. Its translation: CASSIVAGLGETQYF.

The chain links TRBV28 to TRBJ2-7, with 7 bases identical to TRBD1. The junction had 8 bases not matched to a gene; V was cut back by 4 bases and J by 2 bases. There are 15 residues in the CDR3. Germline CDR1 MDHEN, CDR2 SYDVKM. DNA for the CDR3: TGTGCCAGCAGTTCCGCCGGGACAGACACCTACGAGCAGTACTTC. This codes for CASSSAGTDTYEQYF.

The chain combines TRBV7-2 with TRBJ2-5; D might be TRBD2 (5 bases). This CDR3 region has 12 residues. CDR1 is SGHTA, CDR2 FQGNSA, per germline. The V end was cut by 4 bases, the J end by 5 bases, with 8 bases between. The CDR3 here is CASSSSGETQYF. CDR3 coding DNA: TGTGCCAGCAGCTCGTCGGGGGAGACCCAGTACTTC.

The J gene is TRBJ1-2, the V gene TRBV7-2, with TRBD1 as a possible D gene (5 bases). CDR3 length: 13 amino acids. CDR1 and CDR2 from the germline V gene are SGHTA and FQGNSA. The germline V and J ends were trimmed by 2 bases and 8 bases, with 12 bases remaining between them. The CDR3: CASSLTRQQGYTF. The CDR3 DNA follows: TGTGCCAGCAGCTTAACAAGACAGCAAGGCTACACCTTC.

V usage is TRBV5-6 and J usage is TRBJ2-5; TRBD2 is a possible D gene (5 bases). Germline V lookup: CDR1 SGHDT, CDR2 YYEEEE. The CDR3 covers 15 residues. The V and J ends lost 0 bases and 2 bases respectively, with 11 bases between them. The CDR3 sequence is CASSLGGEIQETQYF. The CDR3 bases are TGTGCCAGCAGCTTGGGGGGAGAGATTCAAGAGACCCAGTACTTC.

V is TRBV30 and J is TRBJ1-3; 8 bases are shared with TRBD1. V lost 2 bases and J lost 2; bases outside the gene matches: 5. Germline V gives CDR1 GTSNPN, CDR2 SVGIG (reference sequence). This CDR3 is 15 amino acids long. This CDR3 reads CAWSPQGVTGNTIYF. The DNA for the CDR3 is TGTGCCTGGAGTCCACAGGGGGTAACTGGAAACACCATATATTTT.